This T cell receptor beta chain appears in the sequencing data of a study of control samples from healthy donors and cancer patients. The CDR3 consists of 14 residues. V was clipped by 2 bases and J by 2 bases, with 10 bases between them. Germline V CDR1 and CDR2: MNHEY, SMNVEV (reference sequence). Here immunoSEQ multiplex PCR was the method, and the copy in TCRdb shows in-frame clones only, minus some. The sample has fewer than 200,000 clones, roughly 94% seen once. The chain carries TRBV27 and TRBJ2-7, with D possibly matching TRBD2 (7 bases). The material sequenced was PBMCs. The sequence derives from a man aged 55 to 69 with colorectal cancer. The CDR3 spells CASSLDGGPYEQYF. CDR3 DNA: TGTGCCAGCAGTTTAGACGGGGGGCCCTACGAGCAGTACTTC.